This T cell receptor beta chain was retrieved from a study of tumor-infiltrating lymphocytes in primary liver carcinoma. Study context: All patients, whether men or women, fell within 30 to 69 years of age.

Study observations and caveats: The proportion of top clones found throughout all five tumor regions was only about 7.5-24%. Tumor region pairs outstripped tumor-adjacent and tumor-blood pairs in overlap.

The investigators made TCR beta cDNA from about 500 ng total RNA, using a constant-region primer. Three nested multiplex PCR rounds, a slightly modified ARM-PCR, produced the libraries for TCR beta. The first two PCR rounds used TRBV1-TRBV30 primers with a Cbeta primer, approximately 10 cycles each. TCRdb processed the multiplex PCR reads anew with MiXCR; each CDR3 protein has one entry. The sample consists of about 110,000 distinct CDR3 sequences, approximately 70% of them appearing once. RNA and DNA were co-extracted from approximately 20-30 mg of unsorted bulk tissue. This clonotype was seen repeatedly, ten times or more. The target antigen is unknown. V lost 1 base to trimming and J lost 0 bases, with 4 bases between them. The CDR3 spans 13 residues. Germline V gene data show CDR1 as SQVTM and CDR2 as ANQGSEA.

This chain joins TRBV29-1 and TRBJ2-1; D gene unclear. The TCR comes from a woman aged 55-69 years with primary liver carcinoma and hepatitis B virus infection. The sample comprised liver tumor tissue from sampling region 1. As to subset: tumor region T1, superior pole. The CDR3 nucleotides are TGCAGCGTTGAAGTCAGCTCCTACAATGAGCAGTTCTTC. Protein product: CSVEVSSYNEQFF.